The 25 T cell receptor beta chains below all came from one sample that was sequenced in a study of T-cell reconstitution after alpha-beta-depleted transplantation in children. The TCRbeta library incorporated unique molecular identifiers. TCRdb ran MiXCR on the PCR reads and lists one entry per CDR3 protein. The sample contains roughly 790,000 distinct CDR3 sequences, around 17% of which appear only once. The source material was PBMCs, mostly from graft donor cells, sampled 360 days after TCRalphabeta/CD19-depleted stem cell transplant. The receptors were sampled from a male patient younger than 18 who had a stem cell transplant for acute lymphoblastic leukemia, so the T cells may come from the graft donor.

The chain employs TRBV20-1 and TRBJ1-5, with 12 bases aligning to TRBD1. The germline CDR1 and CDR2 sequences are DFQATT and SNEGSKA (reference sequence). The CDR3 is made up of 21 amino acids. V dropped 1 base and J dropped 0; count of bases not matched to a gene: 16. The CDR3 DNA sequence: TGCAGTGCTAGAGGTCATAAACCCGGGACAGGGGGCGAGAATAGCAATCAGCCCCAGCATTTT. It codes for CSARGHKPGTGGENSNQPQHF.

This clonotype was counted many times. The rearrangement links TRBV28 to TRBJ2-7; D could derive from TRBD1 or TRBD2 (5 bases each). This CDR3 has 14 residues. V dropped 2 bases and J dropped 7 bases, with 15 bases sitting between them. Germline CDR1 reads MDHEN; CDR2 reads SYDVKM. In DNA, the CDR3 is TGTGCCAGCAGTTTAGGGGGTCCCGTGGATGAGCAGTACTTC. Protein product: CASSLGGPVDEQYF.

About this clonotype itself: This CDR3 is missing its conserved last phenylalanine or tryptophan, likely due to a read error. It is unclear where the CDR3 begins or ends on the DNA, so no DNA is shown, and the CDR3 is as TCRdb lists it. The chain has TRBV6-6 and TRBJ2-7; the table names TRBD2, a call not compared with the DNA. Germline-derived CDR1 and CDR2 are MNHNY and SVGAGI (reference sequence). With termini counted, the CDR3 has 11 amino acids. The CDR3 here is CASSPSTSLSI.

CDR3 sequence reads: CSARGTSGNTGELFF. CDR3 nucleotide sequence: TGCAGTGCTAGAGGGACTAGCGGTAACACCGGGGAGCTGTTTTTT. The rearrangement links TRBV20-1 to TRBJ2-2, with 10 nucleotides matching TRBD2. The CDR3 contains 15 residues. Per germline, CDR1 DFQATT and CDR2 SNEGSKA (reference sequence). Trimming removed 1 base from V and 2 bases from J; junction bases left unmatched: 1.

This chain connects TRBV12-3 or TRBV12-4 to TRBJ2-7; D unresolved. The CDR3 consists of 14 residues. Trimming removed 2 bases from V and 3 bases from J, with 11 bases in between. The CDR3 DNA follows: TGTGCCAGCAGTTTATTGGAAGGGAACTACGAGCAGTACTTC. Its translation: CASSLLEGNYEQYF.

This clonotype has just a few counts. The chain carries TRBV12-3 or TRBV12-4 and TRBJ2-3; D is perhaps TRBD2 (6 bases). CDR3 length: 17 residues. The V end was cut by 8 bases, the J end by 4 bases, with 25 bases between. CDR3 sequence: CASQVDFRDGGSDTQYF. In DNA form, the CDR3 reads TGTGCCAGCCAAGTAGATTTCCGGGACGGAGGGTCAGATACGCAGTATTTT.

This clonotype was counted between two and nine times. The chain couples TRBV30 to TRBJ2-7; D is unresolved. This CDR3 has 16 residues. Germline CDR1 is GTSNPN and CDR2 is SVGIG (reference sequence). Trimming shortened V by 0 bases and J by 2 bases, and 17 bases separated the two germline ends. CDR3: CAWSVREGFRPYEQYF. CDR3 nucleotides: TGTGCCTGGAGTGTAAGGGAAGGGTTTAGACCCTACGAGCAGTACTTC.

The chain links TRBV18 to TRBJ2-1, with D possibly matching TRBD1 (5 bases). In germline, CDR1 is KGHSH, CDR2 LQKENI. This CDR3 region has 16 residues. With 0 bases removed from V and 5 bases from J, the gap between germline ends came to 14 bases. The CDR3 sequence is CASSPPRQGKDNEQFF. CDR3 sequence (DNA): TGTGCCAGCTCACCACCGCGGCAGGGAAAAGACAATGAGCAGTTCTTC.

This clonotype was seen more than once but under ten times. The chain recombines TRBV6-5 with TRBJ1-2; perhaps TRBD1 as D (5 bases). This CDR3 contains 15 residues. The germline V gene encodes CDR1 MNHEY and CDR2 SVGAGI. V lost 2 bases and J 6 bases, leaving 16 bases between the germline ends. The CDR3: CASSYETRGYNGYTF. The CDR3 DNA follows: TGTGCCAGCAGTTACGAGACACGGGGGTACAATGGCTACACCTTC.

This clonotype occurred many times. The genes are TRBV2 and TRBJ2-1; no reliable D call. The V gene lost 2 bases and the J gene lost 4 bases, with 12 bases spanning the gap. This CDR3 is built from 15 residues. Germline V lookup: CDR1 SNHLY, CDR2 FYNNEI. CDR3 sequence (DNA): TGTGCCAGCAGTGAAAAGAGGATATTATACAATGAGCAGTTCTTC. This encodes CASSEKRILYNEQFF. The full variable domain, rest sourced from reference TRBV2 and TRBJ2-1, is EPEVTQTPSHQVTQMGQEVILRCVPISNHLYFYWYRQILGQKVEFLVSFYNNEISEKSEIFDDQFSVERPDGSNFTLKIRSTKLEDSAMYFCASSEKRILYNEQFFGPGTRLTVL.

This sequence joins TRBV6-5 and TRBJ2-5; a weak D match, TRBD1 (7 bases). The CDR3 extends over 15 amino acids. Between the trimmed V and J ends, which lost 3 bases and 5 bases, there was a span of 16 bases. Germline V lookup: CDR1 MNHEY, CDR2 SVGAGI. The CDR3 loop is CASSYGRGVLETQYF. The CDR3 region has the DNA TGTGCCAGCAGTTATGGCAGGGGGGTACTGGAGACCCAGTACTTC.

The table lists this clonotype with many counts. The DNA for the CDR3 is TGCGCCAGCAGCTTGGTGGGGCTCCAAGAGACCCAGTACTTC. Translated: CASSLVGLQETQYF. The chain combines TRBV5-1 with TRBJ2-5; perhaps TRBD1 as D (5 bases). Germline CDR1 SGHRS, CDR2 YFSETQ. Trimming left V 0 bases short and J 1 base short, with 7 bases between. The CDR3 is made up of 14 amino acids.

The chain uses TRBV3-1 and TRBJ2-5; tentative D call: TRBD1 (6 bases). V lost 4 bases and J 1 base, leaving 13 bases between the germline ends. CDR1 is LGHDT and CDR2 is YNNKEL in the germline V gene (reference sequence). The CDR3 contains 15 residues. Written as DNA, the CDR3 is TGTGCCAGCAGCCCAACTCAGGGGCCCCAAGAGACCCAGTACTTC. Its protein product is CASSPTQGPQETQYF.

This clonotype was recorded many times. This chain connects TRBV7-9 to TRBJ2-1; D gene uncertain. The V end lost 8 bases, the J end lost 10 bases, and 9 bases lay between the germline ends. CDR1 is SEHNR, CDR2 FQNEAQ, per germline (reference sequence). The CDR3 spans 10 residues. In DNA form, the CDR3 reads TGTGCCAGCTCCCAACGGGAGCAGTTCTTC. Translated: CASSQREQFF.

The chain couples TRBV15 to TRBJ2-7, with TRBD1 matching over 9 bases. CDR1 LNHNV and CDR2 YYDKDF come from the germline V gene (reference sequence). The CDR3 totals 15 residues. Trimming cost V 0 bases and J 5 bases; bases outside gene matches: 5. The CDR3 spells CATSRESGTGNEQYF. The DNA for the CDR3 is TGTGCCACCAGCAGAGAATCCGGGACAGGGAACGAGCAGTACTTC.

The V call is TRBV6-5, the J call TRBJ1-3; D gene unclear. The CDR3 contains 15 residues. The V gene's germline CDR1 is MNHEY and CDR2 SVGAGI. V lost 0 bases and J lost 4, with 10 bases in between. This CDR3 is CASSYSPTGGNTIYF. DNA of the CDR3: TGTGCCAGCAGTTACTCCCCGACGGGGGGAAACACCATATATTTT.

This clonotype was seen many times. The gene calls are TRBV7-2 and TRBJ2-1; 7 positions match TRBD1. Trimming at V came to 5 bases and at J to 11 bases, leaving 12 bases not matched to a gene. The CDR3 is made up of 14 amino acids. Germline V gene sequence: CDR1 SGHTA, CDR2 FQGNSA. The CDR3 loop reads CASSRDSRNPQQFF. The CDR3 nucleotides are TGTGCCAGCAGCCGGGACAGTCGAAACCCGCAGCAGTTCTTC.

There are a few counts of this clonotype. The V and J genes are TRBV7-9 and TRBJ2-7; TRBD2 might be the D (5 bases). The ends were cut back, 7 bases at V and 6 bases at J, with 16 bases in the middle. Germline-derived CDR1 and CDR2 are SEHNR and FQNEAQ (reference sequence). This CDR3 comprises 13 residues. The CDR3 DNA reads TGTGCCAGCATGCTAGAGGGAACGGGCGAGCAGTACTTC. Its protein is CASMLEGTGEQYF.

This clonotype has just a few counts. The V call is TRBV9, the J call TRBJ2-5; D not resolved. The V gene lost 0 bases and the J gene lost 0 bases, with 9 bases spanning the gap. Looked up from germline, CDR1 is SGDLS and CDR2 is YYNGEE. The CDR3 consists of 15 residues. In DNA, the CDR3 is TGTGCCAGCAGCGTAGGGGTAGGCCACCAAGAGACCCAGTACTTC. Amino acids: CASSVGVGHQETQYF.

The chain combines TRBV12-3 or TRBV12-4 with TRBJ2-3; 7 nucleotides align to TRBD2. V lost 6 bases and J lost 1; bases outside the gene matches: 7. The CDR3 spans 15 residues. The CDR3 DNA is TGTGCCAGCAGGCTAAGCGGGACCGGCACAGATACGCAGTATTTT. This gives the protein CASRLSGTGTDTQYF.

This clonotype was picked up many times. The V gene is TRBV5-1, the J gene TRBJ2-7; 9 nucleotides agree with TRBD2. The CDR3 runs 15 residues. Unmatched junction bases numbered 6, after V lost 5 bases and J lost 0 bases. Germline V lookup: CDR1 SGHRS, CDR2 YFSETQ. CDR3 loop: CASRPYSGSSYEQYF. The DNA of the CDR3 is TGCGCCAGCAGACCTTATAGCGGGAGCTCCTACGAGCAGTACTTC.

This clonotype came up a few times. The CDR3 DNA reads TGTGCCAGCACGACGAAGACGGCGGGAGGGCGGCATACGCAGTATTTT. Translation: CASTTKTAGGRHTQYF. The chain employs TRBV28 and TRBJ2-3; TRBD2 agrees at 9 bases. There are 16 residues in the CDR3. Germline loops: CDR1 MDHEN, CDR2 SYDVKM. Trimming removed 7 bases from V and 7 bases from J; junction bases left unmatched: 15.

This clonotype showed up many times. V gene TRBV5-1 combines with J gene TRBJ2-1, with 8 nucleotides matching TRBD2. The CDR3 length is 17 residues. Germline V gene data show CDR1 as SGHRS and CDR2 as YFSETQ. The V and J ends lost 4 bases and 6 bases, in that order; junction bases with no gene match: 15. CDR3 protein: CASSGSPGLVRGNEQFF. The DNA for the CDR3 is TGCGCCAGCAGCGGAAGCCCGGGACTAGTCAGGGGCAATGAGCAGTTCTTC.

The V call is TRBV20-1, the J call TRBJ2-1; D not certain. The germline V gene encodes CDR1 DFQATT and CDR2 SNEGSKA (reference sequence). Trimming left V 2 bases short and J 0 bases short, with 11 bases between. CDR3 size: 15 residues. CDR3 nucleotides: TGCAGTGCTAGATGGCCCCCGAGCTCCTACAATGAGCAGTTCTTC. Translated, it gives CSARWPPSSYNEQFF.

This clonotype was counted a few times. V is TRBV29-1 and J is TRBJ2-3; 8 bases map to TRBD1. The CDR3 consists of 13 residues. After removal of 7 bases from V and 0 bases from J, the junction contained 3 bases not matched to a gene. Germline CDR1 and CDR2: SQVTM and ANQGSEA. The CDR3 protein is CSETGDSTDTQYF. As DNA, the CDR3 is TGCAGCGAGACAGGGGATAGCACAGATACGCAGTATTTT.